This T cell receptor beta chain was sequenced in a study of tumor-infiltrating lymphocytes in oesophageal squamous cell carcinoma. The CDR3 is 15 amino acids. Using its own MiXCR run on the PCR reads, TCRdb lists one record per CDR3 protein. The data show about 15,000 distinct CDR3 sequences, approximately 50% seen once. The source of this sequence is a male donor with esophageal squamous cell carcinoma. The material sequenced was esophageal tumor tissue. The chain has TRBV12-3 or TRBV12-4 and TRBJ2-5; D uncertain. TRBJ2-7 matches the DNA end more closely, so the J call is doubtful. CDR3 region: CASSLRSHPLYEQYF. In DNA, the CDR3 is TGTGCCAGCAGCCTCCGCTCCCACCCGTTGTACGAGCAGTACTTC.